The rows below give T cell receptor beta chains drawn from one sample of a study of human T cells and chemical hapten exposure. TCRdb reprocessed the RACE reads with MiXCR, giving one entry per CDR3 protein. Among 300,000 to 450,000 distinct CDR3 sequences listed, around 5% were seen once. Sequenced here: whole blood, sampled in connection with sensitization to the hapten diphenylcyclopropenone (DPC). These receptors came from a woman between 18 and 29 years old with alopecia areata. Some clones in this sample may be carry-over from other donors' samples. Each CDR3 is given with its conserved first and last residue. The D gene is left open where the match is weak. Where a row states a size, it is once, few, many or the class of an expanded clone; other rows omit it.

.,TRBJ2-7,.,TRBV19,CASSQAAPSYEQYF,TGTGCCAGTAGTCAGGCAGCCCCCTCCTACGAGCAGTACTTC
TRBD1,TRBJ2-3,.,TRBV9,CASSPWTGGSADTQYF,TGTGCCAGCAGCCCATGGACAGGGGGGAGTGCGGATACGCAGTATTTT
.,TRBJ2-7,many,TRBV29-1,CSVFEGEQYF,TGCAGCGTTTTTGAGGGGGAGCAGTACTTC
TRBD1,TRBJ2-7,.,TRBV14,CASSQVPKWDRGTEQYF,TGTGCCAGCAGCCAAGTTCCGAAATGGGACAGGGGAACCGAGCAGTACTTC
.,TRBJ2-7,few,TRBV29-1,CSVVDLRPNRIYEQYF,TGCAGCGTTGTAGATTTAAGACCGAACCGAATCTACGAGCAGTACTTC
TRBD2,TRBJ2-5,many,TRBV5-1,CASSLQRGTETQYF,TGCGCCAGCAGCTTGCAGCGGGGTACAGAGACCCAGTACTTC
.,TRBJ2-2,.,TRBV28,CASSFAHLYTGELFF,TGTGCCAGCAGTTTTGCACACTTATACACCGGGGAGCTGTTTTTT
TRBD1,TRBJ1-5,.,TRBV20-1,CSARRPRGAQPQHF,TGCAGTGCGCGGCGTCCCAGGGGGGCTCAGCCCCAGCATTTT
.,TRBJ1-1,few,TRBV6-2/TRBV6-3,CASSYAGLNTEAFF,TGTGCCAGCAGTTACGCGGGGTTGAACACTGAAGCTTTCTTT
.,TRBJ2-1,.,TRBV24-1,CATSDLPGANEQFF,TGTGCCACCAGTGATTTGCCTGGGGCCAATGAGCAGTTCTTC
.,TRBJ2-6,.,TRBV7-2,CASSLYESGANVLTF,TGTGCCAGCAGCTTATATGAGTCTGGGGCCAACGTCCTGACTTTC
.,TRBJ1-1,few,TRBV21-1,CASSIEGRTLNTEAFF,TGTGCCAGCAGCATAGAAGGGCGCACCCTTAACACTGAAGCTTTCTTT
TRBD1,TRBJ2-1,.,TRBV9,CASSVTGGSYNEQFF,TGTGCCAGCAGCGTAACAGGGGGCTCCTACAATGAGCAGTTCTTC
TRBD2,TRBJ2-3,few,TRBV10-3,CAVSGEGDTQYF,TGTGCCGTTAGCGGGGAAGGTGATACGCAGTATTTT
TRBD2,TRBJ2-7,.,TRBV7-2,CASSLAGLAGKSSSYEQYF,TGTGCCAGCAGCTTAGCGGGACTAGCGGGGAAGTCAAGCTCCTACGAGCAGTACTTC
.,TRBJ1-5,few,TRBV6-2/TRBV6-3,CASMRSAGLRGGQPQHF,TGTGCCAGCATGAGATCTGCAGGCCTCCGAGGTGGTCAGCCCCAGCATTTT
TRBD1,TRBJ1-2,.,TRBV7-9,CASSLAYSGGPLSHGYTF,TGTGCCAGCAGCTTAGCGTATTCAGGGGGACCTCTGTCCCATGGCTACACCTTC
.,TRBJ2-7,.,TRBV7-8,CASGLTYEQYF,TGTGCCAGCGGTTTGACCTACGAGCAGTACTTC
.,TRBJ2-3,.,TRBV3-1,CASSQEWPLIDTQYF,TGTGCCAGCAGCCAAGAGTGGCCGTTGATAGATACGCAGTATTTT
.,TRBJ1-4,many,TRBV12-3/TRBV12-4,CASSLTVGQKEKLFF,TGTGCCAGCAGTTTAACTGTCGGGCAAAAGGAAAAACTGTTTTTT
.,TRBJ1-4,.,TRBV12-3/TRBV12-4,CASSLQGSAEEKLFF,TGTGCCAGCAGCCTGCAGGGTTCGGCGGAAGAAAAACTGTTTTTT
TRBD1,TRBJ1-3,.,TRBV28,CASSSGTAAGNTIYF,TGTGCCAGCAGTTCCGGGACAGCCGCAGGAAACACCATATATTTT
.,TRBJ2-7,.,TRBV7-9,CASSLDPGTATYEQYF,TGTGCCAGCAGCTTAGACCCTGGGACTGCCACCTACGAGCAGTACTTC
.,TRBJ2-3,.,TRBV10-3,CAISERQTDTQYF,TGTGCCATCAGTGAACGACAGACAGATACGCAGTATTTT